The next 24 T cell receptor beta chains were all read from a single sample in a study of tumour-infiltrating T cells in Burkitt lymphoma. TCRdb's table, derived via immunoSEQ multiplex PCR, lists solely in-frame clones and lacks some. The sample has 45,000 to 60,000 clones; around 32% are singletons. Sequences were obtained from tumor tissue. These receptors all stem from a human donor with Burkitt lymphoma.

The chain combines TRBV6-6 with TRBJ1-2; 7 nucleotides agree with TRBD1. Germline assignment: CDR1 MNHNY and CDR2 SVGAGI (reference sequence). This CDR3 contains 13 residues. With V trimmed by 6 bases and J by 6 bases, 7 bases remained unmatched. CDR3 protein: CASRVQGINGYTF. The CDR3 nucleotides are TGTGCCAGCAGGGTACAGGGGATCAATGGCTACACCTTC.

This clone was detected only a few times. The chain employs TRBV5-1 and TRBJ2-7; 7 nucleotides agree with TRBD1. After removal of 0 bases from V and 5 bases from J, the junction contained 8 bases not matched to a gene. Per the germline V gene, CDR1 is SGHRS and CDR2 is YFSETQ. The CDR3 sequence is 15 residues long. For the CDR3, the DNA is TGCGCCAGCAGCTTGGAGGGCAGGGGGATTGACGAGCAGTACTTC. Translated, it gives CASSLEGRGIDEQYF.

CDR3 coding DNA: TGTGCCACCAGCAGAGTAGTCTTAGGGACAGGGGGCTACTCCTACGAGCAGTACTTC. Protein sequence: CATSRVVLGTGGYSYEQYF. This rearrangement joins TRBV15 to TRBJ2-7, with 12 bases matching TRBD1. Trimming removed 1 base from V and 0 bases from J; junction bases left unmatched: 10. Looked up from germline, CDR1 is LNHNV and CDR2 is YYDKDF (reference sequence). This CDR3 spans 19 amino acids.

This clone was seen a handful of times. V is TRBV30 and J is TRBJ2-3; D is undetermined. With 0 bases removed from V and 1 base from J, the gap between germline ends came to 8 bases. Germline V gives CDR1 GTSNPN, CDR2 SVGIG (reference sequence). CDR3 length: 14 residues. The CDR3 DNA is TGTGCCTGGAGTGTACTTGGCGGCACAGATACGCAGTATTTT. This encodes CAWSVLGGTDTQYF.

The V gene is TRBV7-9, the J gene TRBJ2-2, with D perhaps TRBD2 (5 bases). V was cut by 8 bases and J by 7 bases, with 8 bases left in between. Per the germline V gene, CDR1 is SEHNR and CDR2 is FQNEAQ (reference sequence). The CDR3 is made up of 11 amino acids. This CDR3 is CASPEGGELFF. DNA for the CDR3: TGTGCCAGCCCCGAGGGCGGGGAGCTGTTTTTT.

This chain uses TRBV19 with TRBJ2-3; TRBD2 is a possible D gene (5 bases). Germline CDR1 reads LNHDA; CDR2 reads SQIVND (reference sequence). This CDR3 comprises 14 residues. V was clipped by 0 bases and J by 3 bases, with 7 bases between them. The CDR3 loop is CASSIDPGTDTQYF. The CDR3 region has the DNA TGTGCCAGTAGTATAGACCCGGGGACAGATACGCAGTATTTT.

The table lists this clone with a few counts. The rearrangement uses TRBV7-6 and TRBJ1-6; D may be TRBD1 (5 bases). The length of the CDR3 is 15 residues. The V end was cut by 4 bases, the J end by 7 bases, with 14 bases between. Per the germline V gene, CDR1 is SGHVS and CDR2 is FNYEAQ. CDR3 sequence reads: CASSSAGTGNSPLHF. CDR3 in DNA: TGTGCCAGCAGCTCCGCAGGGACGGGGAATTCACCCCTCCACTTT. Drawing the rest from reference TRBV7-6 and TRBJ1-6, the complete variable domain is GAGVSQSPRYKVTKRGQDVALRCDPISGHVSLYWYRQALGQGPEFLTYFNYEAQQDKSGLPNDRFSAERPEGSISTLTIQRTEQRDSAMYRCASSSAGTGNSPLHFGNGTRLTVT.

The chain recombines TRBV6-1 with TRBJ2-7; a weak D match, TRBD1 (6 bases). V lost 5 bases to trimming and J lost 2 bases, with 16 bases between them. The germline CDR1 and CDR2 sequences are MNHNS and SASEGT. The CDR3 extends over 15 amino acids. CDR3 nucleotide sequence: TGTGCCAGCAGTATGGGTGGGGACATAACCTACGAGCAGTACTTC. This codes for CASSMGGDITYEQYF.

The chain uses TRBV6-1 and TRBJ1-1; D is perhaps TRBD1 (6 bases). The CDR3 extends over 13 amino acids. Trimming stripped 7 bases from V and 7 bases from J, with 16 bases between. Germline V gives CDR1 MNHNS, CDR2 SASEGT. The CDR3 region is CASKGVSFIEAFF. CDR3 nucleotides: TGTGCCAGCAAGGGGGTGAGTTTTATTGAAGCTTTCTTT.

J is TRBJ1-3 and V is TRBV5-4, with a possible D match to TRBD1 (6 bases). V was cut by 2 bases and J by 2 bases, with 11 bases left in between. Germline CDR1 and CDR2: SGHNT and YYREEE (reference sequence). CDR3 length: 15 residues. As DNA, the CDR3 is TGTGCCAGCAGCTTCCCAGGGGACCCTGGAAACACCATATATTTT. Translated, it gives CASSFPGDPGNTIYF.

The rearrangement links TRBV29-1 to TRBJ1-2; tentatively, D is TRBD1 (6 bases). Germline CDR1 is SQVTM and CDR2 is ANQGSEA. V gave up 7 bases and J gave up 4 bases, with 10 bases separating them. The CDR3 is made up of 11 amino acids. Written as DNA, the CDR3 is TGCAGCGCCGGGGGCGGCTATGGCTACACCTTC. It is translated as CSAGGGYGYTF.

The V gene is TRBV10-3, the J gene TRBJ1-1; the D is unclear. The CDR3 covers 14 residues. CDR1 is ENHRY, CDR2 SYGVKD, per germline. V lost 6 bases, J lost 0 bases, and 11 bases lay in between. CDR3: CAISDLTVNTEAFF. CDR3 sequence (DNA): TGTGCCATCAGCGACCTGACGGTGAACACTGAAGCTTTCTTT.

This clone was seen only once. The chain is built from TRBV28 and TRBJ1-3; 8 nucleotides agree with TRBD1. CDR1 is MDHEN and CDR2 is SYDVKM in the germline V gene. V lost 6 bases, J lost 2 bases, and 3 bases stayed unmatched. The CDR3 extends over 14 amino acids. The CDR3 region is CASSQGQAGNTIYF. The CDR3 nucleotides are TGTGCCAGCAGCCAGGGACAGGCTGGAAACACCATATATTTT.

The chain uses TRBV6-1 and TRBJ1-2; the match to TRBD1 covers 7 bases. Trimming at V came to 5 bases and at J to 8 bases, leaving 5 bases not matched to a gene. Per germline, CDR1 MNHNS and CDR2 SASEGT. The CDR3 runs to 12 residues. CDR3 in DNA: TGTGCCAGCAGTCTGACAGGGAGAGGCTACACCTTC. Protein sequence: CASSLTGRGYTF.

The chain carries TRBV5-6 and TRBJ1-1; D call uncertain. The CDR3 covers 13 residues. Germline V gene sequence: CDR1 SGHDT, CDR2 YYEEEE. Trimming shortened V by 2 bases and J by 0 bases, and 5 bases separated the two germline ends. CDR3 nucleotides: TGTGCCAGCAGCTTTCCCATGAACACTGAAGCTTTCTTT. Translated: CASSFPMNTEAFF.

The chain is built from TRBV4-2 and TRBJ1-6, with D uncertain. Germline CDR1 reads LGHNA; CDR2 reads YNFKEQ. The V end was cut by 3 bases, the J end by 8 bases, with 14 bases between. The CDR3 is 15 residues long. The CDR3 coding sequence is TGTGCCAGCAGCCAGAGCGGGATAAAAGATTCACCCCTCCACTTT. As protein: CASSQSGIKDSPLHF.

The rearrangement uses TRBV2 and TRBJ1-5, with D possibly matching TRBD1 (5 bases). Trimming removed 5 bases at V and 4 bases at J, with 12 bases between. In germline, CDR1 is SNHLY, CDR2 FYNNEI. The CDR3 extends over 14 amino acids. As DNA, the CDR3 is TGTGCCAGCAGTTGGGACGCCACTAATCAGCCCCAGCATTTT. Its protein product is CASSWDATNQPQHF. The full variable domain, with the rest looked up from reference TRBV2 and TRBJ1-5, is EPEVTQTPSHQVTQMGQEVILRCVPISNHLYFYWYRQILGQKVEFLVSFYNNEISEKSEIFDDQFSVERPDGSNFTLKIRSTKLEDSAMYFCASSWDATNQPQHFGDGTRLSIL.

The chain is built from TRBV19 and TRBJ2-1; 8 nucleotides line up with TRBD2. Germline CDR1 LNHDA, CDR2 SQIVND (reference sequence). The CDR3 spans 15 residues. J was trimmed by 2 bases and V by 9 bases; bases with no gene match: 9. The CDR3 coding sequence is TGTGCCAGCGGAAGGAAGCGGGGGACCTACAATGAGCAGTTCTTC. It specifies CASGRKRGTYNEQFF.

The chain carries TRBV5-5 and TRBJ1-1; TRBD1 might be the D (6 bases). V was shortened by 4 bases and J by 1 base, with 11 bases between the two germline ends. This CDR3 comprises 14 residues. Germline V gene sequence: CDR1 SGHKS, CDR2 YYEKEE (reference sequence). CDR3 DNA sequence: TGTGCCAGCAGCAGAGAGGGACAGAACACTGAAGCTTTCTTT. It translates to CASSREGQNTEAFF. Drawing the rest from reference TRBV5-5 and TRBJ1-1, the complete variable domain is DAGVTQSPTHLIKTRGQQVTLRCSPISGHKSVSWYQQVLGQGPQFIFQYYEKEERGRGNFPDRFSARQFPNYSSELNVNALLLGDSALYLCASSREGQNTEAFFGQGTRLTVV.

The chain employs TRBV7-7 and TRBJ2-1, with 9 bases identical to TRBD2. The germline CDR1 and CDR2 sequences are SSHAT and FNYEAQ (reference sequence). The CDR3 runs 14 residues. Trimming cost V 5 bases and J 4 bases; bases outside gene matches: 3. The CDR3 sequence is CASSMTSGYNEQFF. The CDR3 region has the DNA TGTGCCAGCAGCATGACTAGCGGATACAATGAGCAGTTCTTC.

This chain uses TRBV5-1 with TRBJ2-3; 7 bases agree with TRBD1. CDR1 is SGHRS and CDR2 is YFSETQ in the germline V gene. Unmatched junction bases numbered 5, after V lost 4 bases and J lost 0 bases. CDR3 size: 15 residues. The CDR3 sequence is CASSPGQSSTDTQYF. The CDR3 DNA sequence: TGCGCCAGCAGCCCGGGACAGTCTAGCACAGATACGCAGTATTTT.

This clone was seen more than once but under ten times. The chain recombines TRBV19 with TRBJ2-6; D perhaps matches TRBD1 (5 bases). The CDR3 has 16 amino acids. Germline-derived CDR1 and CDR2 are LNHDA and SQIVND (reference sequence). V lost 4 bases to trimming and J lost 1 base, with 11 bases between them. The CDR3 here is CASSTPGKSGANVLTF. CDR3 DNA: TGTGCCAGTAGTACCCCAGGGAAATCTGGGGCCAACGTCCTGACTTTC. Full variable domain (outside the CDR3, taken from reference TRBV19 and TRBJ2-6): DGGITQSPKYLFRKEGQNVTLSCEQNLNHDAMYWYRQDPGQGLRLIYYSQIVNDFQKGDIAEGYSVSREKKESFPLTVTSAQKNPTAFYLCASSTPGKSGANVLTFGAGSRLTVL.

The genes are TRBV10-1 and TRBJ2-7; 9 bases agree with TRBD1. Trimming took 0 bases from V and 4 from J; bases not matched to a gene: 4. This CDR3 has 15 amino acids. Looked up from germline, CDR1 is WNHNN and CDR2 is SYGVQD (reference sequence). The chain's CDR3 is CASSESGQGEYEQYF. The CDR3 DNA is TGCGCCAGCAGTGAGTCGGGACAGGGCGAGTACGAGCAGTACTTC.

This clone was counted between two and nine times. CDR3 nucleotides: TGCGCCAGCAGCCAGGACGGAATGAACACTGAAGCTTTCTTT. Its translation: CASSQDGMNTEAFF. This chain uses TRBV5-1 with TRBJ1-1; D not resolved. The CDR3 totals 14 residues. Trimming left V 4 bases short and J 0 bases short, with 10 bases between. Germline CDR1 SGHRS, CDR2 YFSETQ.